A selection of T cell receptor beta chains follows, all from one sample in a study of graft-versus-host responses after intestinal transplantation. The method was immunoSEQ multiplex PCR; TCRdb's version includes in-frame clones alone and lacks a portion of them. The table shows almost 55,000 clones, with about 90% occurring only once. The material was PBMCs, obtained more than 650 days after intestinal transplant. These receptors were obtained from a human patient who received an intestinal transplant, so some T cells may come from the graft donor. Both conserved end residues are part of each CDR3. The D gene is left open where the match is weak. For some rows the clone size is stated as once, few or many, or as a class when expanded; others skip it.

clone_size	d_call	v_call	j_call	cdr3_aa	cdr3_nt
NA	NA	TRBV19	TRBJ2-5	CASSIGYLGGDMETQYF	TGTGCCAGTAGTATAGGTTATCTCGGGGGCGATATGGAGACCCAGTACTTC
NA	TRBD1	TRBV6-6	TRBJ1-4	CATTGGLYSTNEKLFF	TGTGCCACAACAGGGGGTCTCTATTCAACTAATGAAAAACTGTTTTTT
NA	NA	TRBV5-1	TRBJ1-2	CASSGFYGYTF	TGCGCCAGCTCGGGGTTCTATGGCTACACCTTC
NA	NA	TRBV9	TRBJ1-2	CASSALQGTSYGYTF	TGTGCCAGCAGTGCGCTACAGGGCACTAGCTATGGCTACACCTTC
NA	TRBD1	TRBV6-5	TRBJ1-2	CASSRDRATYGYTF	TGTGCCAGCAGCCGGGACAGGGCCACCTATGGCTACACCTTC
NA	TRBD1	TRBV27	TRBJ1-6	CASSFGTGAIGYNSPLHF	TGTGCCAGCAGTTTTGGGACAGGGGCGATCGGGTATAATTCACCCCTCCACTTT
NA	NA	TRBV9	TRBJ2-7	CASSVDAAGALYEQYF	TGTGCCAGCAGCGTAGACGCCGCAGGGGCCCTCTACGAGCAGTACTTC
few	TRBD2	TRBV15	TRBJ2-1	CATSSGGARNEQFF	TGTGCCACCAGCAGCGGGGGGGCTCGTAATGAGCAGTTCTTC
NA	NA	TRBV9	TRBJ2-3	CASSPIHREDTQYF	TGTGCCAGCAGCCCTATCCACAGGGAGGATACGCAGTATTTT
NA	NA	TRBV19	TRBJ1-6	CASSMGQGSPLHF	TGTGCCAGTAGTATGGGGCAGGGGTCACCCCTCCACTTT
NA	TRBD1	TRBV5-1	TRBJ1-4	CASSSGTGGIREKLFF	TGCGCCAGCAGTTCCGGGACAGGGGGCATTAGAGAAAAACTGTTTTTT
NA	TRBD1	TRBV6-6	TRBJ1-4	CASSYTGGNEKLFF	TGTGCCAGCAGTTATACAGGGGGCAATGAAAAACTGTTTTTT
once	NA	TRBV25-1	TRBJ2-5	CASSEFGTDSVEETQYF	TGTGCCAGCAGTGAATTCGGGACGGACAGTGTGGAAGAGACCCAGTACTTC
once	NA	TRBV11-3	TRBJ2-5	CASSGGAQETQYF	TGTGCCAGCAGCGGGGGGGCCCAAGAGACCCAGTACTTC
once	NA	TRBV5-1	TRBJ2-5	CASSLEWFSETQYF	TGCGCCAGCAGCTTGGAATGGTTCTCAGAGACCCAGTACTTC
NA	NA	TRBV4-2	TRBJ2-3	CASSQVAGASTDTQYF	TGTGCCAGCAGCCAAGTGGCGGGGGCGAGCACAGATACGCAGTATTTT
NA	NA	TRBV18	TRBJ1-4	CASSPTGSNEKLFF	TGTGCCAGCTCACCAACAGGTTCTAATGAAAAACTGTTTTTT
NA	TRBD1	TRBV5-1	TRBJ2-2	CASSSTGGMRAGELFF	TGCGCCAGCAGCTCGACAGGGGGAATGCGGGCCGGGGAGCTGTTTTTT
few	NA	TRBV6-1	TRBJ1-2	CASSKPSGSYGYTF	TGTGCCAGCAGTAAACCCAGTGGGTCCTATGGCTACACCTTC
NA	NA	TRBV9	TRBJ1-1	CASSVDRLGTTEAFF	TGTGCCAGCAGCGTCGACAGGTTGGGGACCACTGAAGCTTTCTTT
NA	TRBD2	TRBV4-2	TRBJ2-7	CASSQSIAGASSYEQYF	TGTGCCAGCAGCCAGTCTATAGCGGGGGCGAGCTCCTACGAGCAGTACTTC
NA	NA	TRBV6-1	TRBJ2-6	CASSSGSGANVLTF	TGTGCCAGCAGTTCTGGCTCTGGGGCCAACGTCCTGACTTTC
NA	NA	TRBV7-8	TRBJ2-7	CASSPRASSYEQYF	TGTGCCAGCAGCCCCCGGGCATCCTCCTACGAGCAGTACTTC
NA	NA	TRBV27	TRBJ2-7	CASSSRRWGPSSYEQYF	TGTGCCAGCAGCTCCCGTAGGTGGGGGCCGAGCTCCTACGAGCAGTACTTC
NA	TRBD2	TRBV11-3	TRBJ2-2	CASSPGGVRSTGELFF	TGTGCCAGCAGCCCCGGGGGGGTCCGGAGCACCGGGGAGCTGTTTTTT
once	NA	TRBV6-1	TRBJ1-3	CASSEVGVTGNTIYF	TGTGCCAGCAGTGAAGTAGGGGTTACCGGAAACACCATATATTTT
NA	NA	TRBV5-8	TRBJ1-1	CASSLRLGGALNTEAFF	TGTGCCAGCAGCTTGAGGTTAGGGGGGGCGCTAAACACTGAAGCTTTCTTT
NA	TRBD2	TRBV12-5	TRBJ2-3	CASGPRLAGNTDTQYF	TGTGCTAGTGGGCCCCGACTAGCGGGGAACACAGATACGCAGTATTTT
NA	NA	TRBV6-6	TRBJ1-2	CASSYSSGTVGYTF	TGTGCCAGCAGTTACTCGTCAGGGACGGTTGGCTACACCTTC
NA	NA	TRBV7-8	TRBJ1-5	CASSKGSNQPQHF	TGTGCCAGCAGCAAGGGGAGCAATCAGCCCCAGCATTTT
NA	TRBD2	TRBV7-8	TRBJ2-1	CASTTIGDLAGDEQFF	TGTGCCAGCACCACCATAGGGGATCTAGCGGGCGATGAGCAGTTCTTC